These T cell receptor beta chains were read from a single sample in a study of blood T cells in healthy people across ages. One entry per CDR3 protein results from TCRdb running MiXCR on the 5' RACE reads. The sample lists about 700,000 distinct CDR3 sequences; 32% were seen once. Sequenced sample: blood. These receptors were collected from a woman of 80 years or more in good health. CDR3s include the opening cysteine and the closing phenylalanine or tryptophan. A D gene is named only where the DNA matches it firmly. The size field is filled for only some rows; it gives once, few, many or a size class.

J gene | clone size | D gene | V gene | CDR3 protein | CDR3 DNA
TRBJ2-3 | once | TRBD1 | TRBV29-1 | CSTPGQGALMDTQYF | TGCAGCACGCCGGGACAGGGGGCTTTGATGGATACGCAGTATTTT
TRBJ2-3 | many | . | TRBV29-1 | CSVARVDTQYF | TGCAGCGTTGCGCGTGTAGATACGCAGTATTTT
TRBJ1-2 | many | TRBD1 | TRBV5-1 | CASSSTTGNYGYTF | TGCGCCAGCAGCTCCACGACAGGGAACTATGGCTACACCTTC
TRBJ1-1 | . | . | TRBV20-1 | CSAFKGNTEAFF | TGCAGTGCTTTCAAAGGGAACACTGAAGCTTTCTTT
TRBJ2-1 | . | TRBD2 | TRBV28 | CATSGGPSNEQFF | TGTGCCACCAGCGGGGGGCCCTCCAATGAGCAGTTCTTC
TRBJ2-3 | many | . | TRBV7-2 | CASRPQGADTQYF | TGTGCCAGCAGACCACAGGGAGCAGATACGCAGTATTTT
TRBJ2-5 | . | . | TRBV5-6 | CASRTIQQETQYF | TGTGCCAGCAGGACTATTCAACAAGAGACCCAGTACTTC
TRBJ1-1 | few | . | TRBV5-6 | CASSFWIMNTEAFF | TGTGCCAGCAGCTTCTGGATCATGAACACTGAAGCTTTCTTT
TRBJ2-1 | . | . | TRBV20-1 | CSARDRVIYNEQFF | TGCAGTGCTAGAGATAGGGTGATCTACAATGAGCAGTTCTTC
TRBJ1-5 | few | . | TRBV6-6 | CASSDTRGDHQPQHF | TGTGCCAGCAGTGACACCCGAGGGGACCATCAGCCCCAGCATTTT
TRBJ2-3 | . | TRBD1 | TRBV5-1 | CASGLGQGPDTQYF | TGCGCCAGCGGCCTAGGACAGGGCCCAGATACGCAGTATTTT
TRBJ1-5 | few | . | TRBV6-6 | CASSPPDSRQPQHF | TGTGCCAGCAGCCCCCCGGACAGCCGTCAGCCCCAGCATTTT
TRBJ1-1 | once | . | TRBV3-1 | CASSQANTEAFF | TGCGCCAGCAGTCAAGCGAACACTGAAGCTTTCTTT
TRBJ2-7 | . | TRBD2 | TRBV20-1 | CSARDGEGFYNEQYF | TGCAGTGCTAGAGATGGGGAGGGGTTCTACAACGAGCAGTACTTC
TRBJ2-1 | many | TRBD2 | TRBV27 | CASSSLGTSGGYNEQFF | TGTGCCAGCAGTTCCCTCGGGACTAGCGGGGGATACAATGAGCAGTTCTTC
TRBJ2-5 | many | TRBD2 | TRBV7-3 | CASSFSGTSGETQYF | TGTGCCAGCAGCTTTTCCGGGACTAGCGGGGAGACCCAGTACTTC
TRBJ2-7 | many | TRBD1 | TRBV27 | CASSPQGQGQYF | TGTGCCAGCAGTCCACAGGGGCAAGGGCAGTACTTC
TRBJ2-1 | many | . | TRBV12-3/TRBV12-4 | CASSLRGFGAPTSYNEQFF | TGTGCCAGCAGTCTCAGGGGCTTCGGGGCTCCGACCTCCTACAATGAGCAGTTCTTC
TRBJ1-6 | few | . | TRBV5-1 | CASSQGVSSYNSPLHF | TGCGCCAGCAGCCAGGGTGTGAGCTCCTATAATTCACCCCTCCACTTT
TRBJ2-7 | many | TRBD2 | TRBV7-2 | CASSLGPAGDEQYF | TGTGCCAGCAGCTTAGGGCCGGCGGGAGACGAGCAGTACTTC
TRBJ1-5 | few | . | TRBV6-5 | CASSLKQVNQPQHF | TGTGCCAGCAGCCTAAAACAAGTAAATCAGCCCCAGCATTTT
TRBJ2-2 | few | TRBD2 | TRBV11-1 | CASRPLGGGIGELFF | TGTGCCAGCAGGCCCCTTGGCGGGGGGATCGGGGAGCTGTTTTTT
TRBJ2-5 | many | TRBD1 | TRBV6-1 | CASSEGQGTGETQYF | TGTGCCAGCAGTGAGGGACAGGGGACAGGAGAGACCCAGTACTTC
TRBJ2-7 | . | . | TRBV20-1 | CSASRTPSYEQYF | TGCAGTGCTAGTAGGACCCCCTCCTACGAGCAGTACTTC
TRBJ1-4 | . | . | TRBV5-1 | CASSLASQASGKLFF | TGCGCCAGCAGCTTGGCCTCGCAGGCGAGCGGAAAACTGTTTTTT
TRBJ2-1 | . | TRBD1 | TRBV7-9 | CASSFAGTGGGGQFF | TGTGCCAGCAGCTTTGCCGGGACAGGGGGCGGTGGGCAGTTCTTC
TRBJ2-2 | . | . | TRBV11-3 | CASSLSQGKAGERFF | TGTGCCAGCAGCTTAAGTCAGGGGAAGGCCGGGGAGCGGTTTTTT
TRBJ2-2 | . | TRBD2 | TRBV7-9 | CASSPQGTSGANTGELFF | TGTGCCAGCAGCCCACAGGGGACTAGCGGAGCTAACACCGGGGAGCTGTTTTTT
TRBJ1-5 | many | . | TRBV7-2 | CASSIGLDQPQHF | TGTGCCAGCAGTATTGGCCTAGATCAGCCCCAGCATTTT
TRBJ2-5 | . | . | TRBV5-1 | CASSLAVHYERYF | TGCGCCAGCAGCTTGGCCGTACATTATGAGCGGTACTTC
TRBJ2-5 | . | TRBD1 | TRBV6-5 | CASSYSQQGHQETQYF | TGTGCCAGCAGTTACTCCCAACAGGGGCACCAAGAGACCCAGTACTTC
TRBJ2-7 | . | TRBD2 | TRBV20-1 | CSARDFKRGGPDEQYF | TGCAGTGCTAGAGATTTCAAGCGGGGGGGCCCGGACGAGCAGTACTTC
TRBJ2-5 | . | . | TRBV19 | CASRTTGQETQYF | TGTGCCAGTAGAACTACAGGGCAAGAGACCCAGTACTTC
TRBJ1-1 | . | TRBD1 | TRBV6-2/TRBV6-3 | CASRLRDRQNTEAFF | TGTGCCAGCAGGCTTCGGGACAGACAGAACACTGAAGCTTTCTTT
TRBJ2-3 | many | TRBD1 | TRBV5-1 | CASSLQQGGTDTQYF | TGCGCCAGCAGCTTGCAGCAGGGGGGCACAGATACGCAGTATTTT
TRBJ2-1 | many | TRBD2 | TRBV5-1 | CASSASAGGLGNEQFF | TGCGCCAGCAGCGCCTCAGCGGGGGGTTTGGGCAATGAGCAGTTCTTC
TRBJ2-3 | . | TRBD2 | TRBV12-3/TRBV12-4 | CASSPGLAERTDTQYF | TGTGCCAGCAGTCCGGGACTAGCGGAGAGAACAGATACGCAGTATTTT
TRBJ2-5 | many | TRBD2 | TRBV6-5 | CASSFSGGVQETQYF | TGTGCCAGCAGTTTTAGCGGGGGGGTTCAAGAGACCCAGTACTTC
TRBJ2-5 | many | TRBD2 | TRBV12-3/TRBV12-4 | CASSLISGFQETQYF | TGTGCCAGCAGTTTAATTAGCGGGTTTCAAGAGACCCAGTACTTC
TRBJ2-6 | many | . | TRBV7-3 | CASSLTGSSSGANVLTF | TGTGCCAGCAGCTTAACCGGCAGCAGCTCTGGGGCCAACGTCCTGACTTTC
TRBJ2-1 | . | TRBD2 | TRBV5-1 | CASSKTGTSGDNEQFF | TGCGCCAGCAGCAAGACCGGGACTAGCGGGGACAATGAGCAGTTCTTC
TRBJ1-2 | few | TRBD1 | TRBV18 | CASSPQKFGQGFYGYTF | TGTGCCAGCTCACCACAAAAATTCGGACAGGGGTTCTATGGCTACACCTTC
TRBJ1-5 | . | . | TRBV6-6 | CASSQKPTNRPQHF | TGTGCCAGCAGCCAAAAGCCTACGAATCGGCCCCAGCATTTT
TRBJ2-1 | . | . | TRBV20-1 | CSAREWLVNNEQFF | TGCAGTGCTAGAGAGTGGCTCGTCAACAATGAGCAGTTCTTC
TRBJ1-6 | many | . | TRBV3-1 | CASNLRTDNSPLHF | TGTGCCAGCAACCTGAGGACTGATAATTCACCCCTCCACTTT
TRBJ1-2 | few | . | TRBV28 | CASSLSDWRYGYTF | TGTGCCAGCAGTTTATCCGACTGGAGATATGGCTACACCTTC
TRBJ1-2 | many | . | TRBV20-1 | CSARDRNREGGYTF | TGCAGTGCTAGAGATCGTAACAGGGAAGGTGGCTACACCTTC
TRBJ1-5 | . | . | TRBV7-2 | CASSLDGLRSQPQHF | TGTGCCAGCAGCCTGGATGGGCTTCGTAGTCAGCCCCAGCATTTT
TRBJ1-4 | few | . | TRBV5-1 | CASRGVLNEKLFF | TGCGCCAGCAGGGGCGTGCTAAATGAAAAACTGTTTTTT
TRBJ2-3 | few | . | TRBV10-3 | CAIRLQGHTDTQYF | TGTGCCATCAGGTTGCAGGGGCACACAGATACGCAGTATTTT
TRBJ2-3 | few | TRBD1 | TRBV2 | CASRPRTGVGTDTQYF | TGTGCCAGCAGACCCCGGACAGGGGTTGGGACAGATACGCAGTATTTT
TRBJ1-6 | many | . | TRBV20-1 | CSASFGGRTGSPLHF | TGCAGTGCTAGCTTCGGGGGGCGGACTGGTTCACCCCTCCACTTT
TRBJ2-7 | . | TRBD2 | TRBV7-9 | CASRLKDGGIYDEQYF | TGTGCCAGCAGGTTAAAAGACGGGGGGATATATGACGAGCAGTACTTC
TRBJ1-1 | few | TRBD1 | TRBV5-1 | CASSTQGGTNTEAFF | TGCGCCAGCAGCACACAGGGGGGAACGAACACTGAAGCTTTCTTT